This T cell receptor beta chain was captured in a study of T cell responses to AZD1222 COVID-19 vaccine (TCRdb year 2021). Some background on the complete study: AZD1222 recipients given second doses at about 4 weeks or at about 12 weeks were pooled, since spike-specific TCR depth and breadth were not found to differ between the two schedules. TCR sequencing was performed for some 250 trial participants, of whom approximately 200 were given two doses of AZD1222 and around 25 were given two doses of MenACWY control vaccine. Trial participants were enrolled by age into subgroups of 18-55, 56-69 and 70-plus years, and about 150, 27 and 61 TCR-sequenced participants, respectively, were included in these subgroups.

The sample's time point label is to be understood as: baseline before first vaccination. Vaccinee samples were obtained from the UK trials COV001 and COV002, which included a single-blind randomized controlled phase 2/3 trial of AZD1222 (ChAdOx1 nCoV-19) in healthy adults. For TCRbeta chain sequencing, PBMC samples from trial participants were taken at day 0 and at day 28 after the second dose. The germline V gene supplies CDR1 SGHDT and CDR2 YYEEEE. The CDR3 measures 16 amino acids from cysteine to phenylalanine. This entry keeps only the CDR3 DNA: 48 bases, framed from base 1. Clipping removes 3 bases from V and 4 bases from J, with 5 as the unmatched junction base count. Here is what the overall study found, with its caveats: After two AZD1222 doses, spike-specific TCR breadth and depth were significantly higher than at day 0 and than in MenACWY recipients. CD4 TCRs associated with the vaccine covered the entire spike protein, and the dominant responses were in regions 160-218 and 743-854. Only five or six AZD1222 recipients were SARS-CoV-2 seropositive at baseline, limiting conclusions about previously exposed vaccinees. Nearly half of unique spike-specific TCRs reportedly recognized epitopes outside regions mutated in the B.1.351 and B.1.1.7 variants. In the small 56-69-year group, the increase in depth fell short of significance, most likely because of low power. Participants were mostly white British and included more females than males, and it was suggested by the authors that clonal diversity may have been underestimated. Because no day 14 peak-response samples were available, repertoires were characterized only after the peak T cell response.

With respect to this clone: The antigen it recognizes is unknown. One base away there is no much larger clone; base qualities are not given.

The CDR3 regions of human TCRbeta chains were analyzed by immunosequencing. The source study handled its data this way. Repertoire TCRs were checked for matches against a reference library of SARS-CoV-2-specific TCRs that had been generated using the MIRA antigen-specificity platform. Breadth was defined as the fraction of unique TCRs that were SARS-CoV-2-associated, and depth was defined as the fraction of total T cells that were SARS-CoV-2-associated. Using the MIRA data, each spike-specific TCR was assigned both to the spike region to which the TCR was reactive and to a CD4 or CD8 class. Log10-transformed breadth and depth values were compared by one-way ANOVA with Sidak's multiple comparisons tests. What TCRdb holds here is the immuneACCESS table cut down to in-frame rearrangements. Part of the clones is not present; checked against another copy, under half of the missing clones reflect an unresolved V gene, and the others are unexplained. V and J calls and clone size are as listed in that table; D and trimming were resolved from the DNA. The sample has about 260,000 clones on record, more than 80% of them singletons. The ten largest clonotypes hold around 0.58% of the sample.

The sequence derives from an adult in good health. The chain joins TRBV5-6 to TRBJ2-1; TRBD2 aligns with 12 central bases. The material was peripheral blood, obtained on day 0 of AZD1222 vaccination. At the DNA level, the sequence is TGTGCCAGCAGCTCCCAGACTAGCGGGGGTTACAATGAGCAGTTCTTC. This sequence encodes CASSSQTSGGYNEQFF.